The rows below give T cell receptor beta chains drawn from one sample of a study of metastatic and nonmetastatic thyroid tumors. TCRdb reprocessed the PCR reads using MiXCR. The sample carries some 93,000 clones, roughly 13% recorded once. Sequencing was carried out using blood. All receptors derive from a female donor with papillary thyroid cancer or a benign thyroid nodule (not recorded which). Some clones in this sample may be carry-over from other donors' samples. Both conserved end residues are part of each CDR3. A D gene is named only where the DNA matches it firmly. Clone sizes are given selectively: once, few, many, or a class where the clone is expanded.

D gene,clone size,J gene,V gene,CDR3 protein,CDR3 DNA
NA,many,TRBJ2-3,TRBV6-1,CASRRDFGDTQYF,TGTGCCAGCAGGCGGGACTTTGGAGATACGCAGTATTTT
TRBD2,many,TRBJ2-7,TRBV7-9,CASSLGTSGTYEQYF,TGTGCCAGCAGCCTCGGGACTAGCGGTACCTACGAGCAGTACTTC
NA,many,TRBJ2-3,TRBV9,CASSARGGDTQYF,TGTGCCAGCAGCGCTCGGGGTGGAGATACGCAGTATTTT
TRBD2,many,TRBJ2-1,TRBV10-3,CAISERASGTEQFF,TGTGCCATCAGTGAGCGGGCTAGCGGGACTGAGCAGTTCTTC
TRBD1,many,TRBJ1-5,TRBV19,CASSIDRGQGIGQPQHF,TGTGCCAGTAGTATAGATCGGGGACAGGGCATCGGTCAGCCCCAGCATTTT
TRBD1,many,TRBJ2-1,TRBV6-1,CASIPQGANNEQFF,TGTGCCAGCATCCCCCAGGGGGCGAACAATGAGCAGTTCTTC
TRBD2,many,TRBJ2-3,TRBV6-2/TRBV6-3,CASSVLAGEGTDTQYF,TGTGCCAGCAGTGTCCTAGCGGGAGAGGGCACAGATACGCAGTATTTT
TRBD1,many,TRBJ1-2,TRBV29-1,CSVGGTGSGYTF,TGCAGCGTTGGTGGGACAGGGTCTGGCTACACCTTC
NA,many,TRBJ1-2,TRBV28,CASSLVGGFYGYTF,TGTGCCAGCAGTTTAGTAGGGGGTTTCTATGGCTACACCTTC
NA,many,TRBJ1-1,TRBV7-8,CASSLAGASGAEAFF,TGTGCCAGCAGCTTAGCGGGGGCGTCAGGGGCTGAAGCTTTCTTT
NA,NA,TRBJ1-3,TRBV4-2,CASSQRVVGEGSGNTIYF,TGTGCCAGCAGCCAAAGGGTTGTCGGGGAAGGATCTGGAAACACCATATATTTT
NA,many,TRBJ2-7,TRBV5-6,CASSLPSGQSSYEQYF,TGTGCCAGCAGCTTGCCCTCGGGGCAGTCTTCCTACGAGCAGTACTTC
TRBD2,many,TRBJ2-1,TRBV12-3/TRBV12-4,CASWTSEYNEQFF,TGTGCCAGTTGGACTAGCGAATACAATGAGCAGTTCTTC
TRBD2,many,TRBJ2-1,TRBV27,CASIPWGLATSSYNEQFF,TGTGCCAGCATCCCATGGGGACTAGCGACGAGCTCCTACAATGAGCAGTTCTTC
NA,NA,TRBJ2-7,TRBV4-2,CANIQGGPAGISYEQYF,TGTGCCAACATCCAAGGAGGCCCAGCGGGCATCTCCTACGAGCAGTACTTC
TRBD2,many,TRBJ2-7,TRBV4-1,CASSQLTSGSYEQYF,TGCGCCAGCAGCCAATTGACTAGCGGGAGCTACGAGCAGTACTTC
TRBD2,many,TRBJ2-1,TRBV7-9,CASSLLSGRGGGEQFF,TGTGCCAGCAGCCTACTCAGCGGGAGGGGTGGGGGTGAGCAGTTCTTC
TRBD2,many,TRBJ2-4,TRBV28,CASSWGGTLAKNIQYF,TGTGCCAGCAGTTGGGGAGGGACCTTAGCCAAAAACATTCAGTACTTC
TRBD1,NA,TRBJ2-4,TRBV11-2,CASSPIIQGARNIQYF,TGTGCCAGCAGCCCCATAATACAGGGGGCTCGGAACATTCAGTACTTC
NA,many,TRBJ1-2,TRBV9,CASSVDGQGYGYTF,TGTGCCAGCAGCGTAGATGGGCAGGGGTATGGCTACACCTTC
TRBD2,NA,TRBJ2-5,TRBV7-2,CASSRTSGGQETQYF,TGTGCCAGCAGCCGGACTAGCGGGGGGCAAGAGACCCAGTACTTC
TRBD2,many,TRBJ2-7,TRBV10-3,CAISELTSGSFRTSYEQYF,TGTGCCATCAGTGAGCTGACTAGCGGGAGTTTTCGAACCTCCTACGAGCAGTACTTC
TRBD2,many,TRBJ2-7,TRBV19,CASSTGGEQYF,TGTGCCAGTAGTACGGGGGGAGAGCAGTACTTC
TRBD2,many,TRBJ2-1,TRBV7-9,CASSPTSGRGNEQFF,TGTGCCAGCAGCCCCACTAGCGGGAGGGGCAATGAGCAGTTCTTC
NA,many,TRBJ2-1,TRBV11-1,CASSFRFLDSYNEQFF,TGTGCCAGCAGCTTTCGTTTTTTGGACAGTTACAATGAGCAGTTCTTC
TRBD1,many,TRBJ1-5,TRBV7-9,CASSPGDRVNQPQHF,TGTGCCAGCAGTCCTGGAGACAGGGTCAATCAGCCCCAGCATTTT
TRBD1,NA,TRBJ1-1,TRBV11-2,CVSSWGQLLMNTEAFF,TGTGTCAGCAGCTGGGGACAGCTACTCATGAACACTGAAGCTTTCTTT
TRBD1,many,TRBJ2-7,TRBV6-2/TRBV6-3,CASSRNSGTASSYEQYF,TGTGCCAGCAGCCGAAATTCCGGGACAGCGAGCTCCTACGAGCAGTACTTC
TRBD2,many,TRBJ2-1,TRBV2,CASRKTSGSTNEQFF,TGTGCCAGCAGGAAGACTAGCGGGAGTACCAATGAGCAGTTCTTC
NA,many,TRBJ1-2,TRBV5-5,CASSPNLYQGYGYTF,TGTGCCAGCAGCCCAAACCTCTATCAGGGATATGGCTACACCTTC
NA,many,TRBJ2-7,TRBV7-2,CASSSQVASAHEQYF,TGTGCCAGCAGCTCCCAGGTAGCGTCTGCCCACGAGCAGTACTTC
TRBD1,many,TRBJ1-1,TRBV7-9,CASRDAIGGITEAFF,TGTGCCAGCAGGGACGCTATAGGGGGCATCACTGAAGCTTTCTTT
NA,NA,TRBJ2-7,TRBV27,CASSLLGGTTPYYEQYF,TGTGCAAGCAGTTTACTGGGCGGCACAACCCCCTACTACGAGCAGTACTTC
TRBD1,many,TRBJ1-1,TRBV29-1,CSVEGTGKGTEAFF,TGCAGCGTTGAGGGGACAGGGAAGGGCACTGAAGCTTTCTTT
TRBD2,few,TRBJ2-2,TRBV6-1,CASRYSGGYAGDLFF,TGTGCCAGCAGGTATAGCGGGGGGTACGCCGGGGATCTGTTTTTT
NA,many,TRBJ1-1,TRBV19,CASSIQVNTEAFF,TGTGCCAGTAGTATACAGGTGAACACTGAAGCTTTCTTT
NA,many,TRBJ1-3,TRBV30,CAWRAPGNTIYF,TGTGCCTGGAGAGCGCCTGGAAACACCATATATTTT
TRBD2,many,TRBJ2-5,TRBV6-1,CASRAGLETQYF,TGTGCCAGCAGAGCGGGACTGGAGACCCAGTACTTC
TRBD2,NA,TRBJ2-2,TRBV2,CASLLADNTGELFF,TGTGCCAGCCTACTAGCGGACAATACCGGGGAGCTTTTTTTT
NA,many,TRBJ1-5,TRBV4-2,CASSQEEGSPNQPQHF,TGTGCCAGCAGCCAAGAGGAGGGGAGCCCCAATCAGCCCCAGCATTTT
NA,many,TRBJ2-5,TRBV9,CASSDLRAETQYF,TGTGCCAGTAGCGACCTCAGGGCAGAGACCCAGTACTTC
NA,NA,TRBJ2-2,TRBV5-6,CASSLWGTGELFF,TGTGCCAGCAGCTTGTGGGGGACCGGGGAGCTGTTTTTT
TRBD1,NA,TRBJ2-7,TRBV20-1,CSAAPGGNREQYF,TGCAGTGCTGCCCCAGGGGGAAATCGCGAGCAGTACTTC
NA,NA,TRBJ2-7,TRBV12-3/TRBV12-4,CASSFPITGYEQYF,TGTGCCAGCAGTTTCCCGATCACAGGTTATGAGCAGTACTTC
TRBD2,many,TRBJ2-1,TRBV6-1,CASSELKREFSYNEQFF,TGTGCCAGCAGTGAACTAAAGCGGGAGTTTTCGTACAATGAGCAGTTCTTC
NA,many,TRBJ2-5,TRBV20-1,CSARDLGMIQETQYF,TGCAGTGCTAGAGATCTTGGGATGATTCAAGAGACCCAGTACTTC
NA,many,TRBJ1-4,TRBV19,CASSYSRDEKLFF,TGTGCCAGTAGTTATAGCCGGGACGAAAAACTGTTTTTT
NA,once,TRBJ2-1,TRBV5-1,CASSKPVGDDQFF,TGCGCCAGCAGTAAACCTGTGGGAGATGATCAGTTCTTC
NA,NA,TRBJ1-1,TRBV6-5,CVSTLHGGYAEAFF,TGTGTCAGCACTTTGCACGGGGGTTACGCTGAAGCTTTCTTT
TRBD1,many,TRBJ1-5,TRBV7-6,CASSLGAGGSNQPQHF,TGTGCCAGCAGCTTAGGAGCAGGGGGTAGCAATCAGCCCCAGCATTTT
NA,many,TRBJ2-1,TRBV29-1,CSAGRSLYNEQFF,TGCAGCGCTGGGCGGTCCCTCTACAATGAGCAGTTCTTC
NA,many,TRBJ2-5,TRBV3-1,CASSPQMDGTQYF,TGTGCCAGCAGCCCCCAGATGGACGGGACCCAGTACTTC